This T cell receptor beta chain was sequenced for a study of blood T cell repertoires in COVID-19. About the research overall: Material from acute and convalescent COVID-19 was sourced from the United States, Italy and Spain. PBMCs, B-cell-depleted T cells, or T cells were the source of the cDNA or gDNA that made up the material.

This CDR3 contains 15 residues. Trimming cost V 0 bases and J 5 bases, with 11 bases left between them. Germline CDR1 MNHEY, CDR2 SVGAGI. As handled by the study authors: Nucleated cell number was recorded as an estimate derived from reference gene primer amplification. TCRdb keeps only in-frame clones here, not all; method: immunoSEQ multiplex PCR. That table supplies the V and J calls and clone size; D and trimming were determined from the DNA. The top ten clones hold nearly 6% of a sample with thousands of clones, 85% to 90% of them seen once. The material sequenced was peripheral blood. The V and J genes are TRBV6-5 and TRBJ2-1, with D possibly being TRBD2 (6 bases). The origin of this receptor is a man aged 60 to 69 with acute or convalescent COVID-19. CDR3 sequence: CASSYSAGTHNEQFF. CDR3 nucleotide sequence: TGTGCCAGCAGTTACTCGGCGGGGACCCACAATGAGCAGTTCTTC.